The clone carrying this T cell receptor (beta chain) was detected a few times. Its specificity is unknown. The germline V gene encodes CDR1 SGHKS and CDR2 YYEKEE (reference sequence). Trimming removed 0 bases from V and 2 bases from J; junction bases left unmatched: 7. The CDR3 length is 16 residues. The sample comes from a study of CD8+CD57+ T cells in acquired aplastic anemia. General study results and limits: A significant difference in CD8+ Simpson's diversity between patients and controls was not found.

Selection for sequencing was limited to patients who had shown CD8+CD57+ cell expansion by flow cytometry. Genomic DNA provided the template from which TCR beta VDJ and CDR3 profiles were obtained. MiXCR was run by TCRdb on the reads, yielding one entry per CDR3 protein. The sample carries approximately 250,000 distinct CDR3 sequences, roughly 82% recorded once. Sequenced sample: sorted CD4+, CD8+, or CD8+CD57+ T cells (not recorded which) from PBMCs. The sequence was collected from a human donor with aplastic anemia. The chain employs TRBV5-5 and TRBJ2-7; 8 bases agree with TRBD1. In nucleotides, the CDR3 is TGTGCCAGCAGCTTGGACAGGGGGGTGGGAGCCTACGAGCAGTACTTC. Its protein product is CASSLDRGVGAYEQYF.